The rows below give T cell receptor beta chains drawn from one sample of a study of CD8 T cells in seronegative destructive rheumatoid arthritis. Method: immunoSEQ multiplex PCR; TCRdb's copy keeps in-frame clones and lacks some. Of fewer than 15,000 clones in the sample, around 83% were seen once. The sequenced material came from CD8+ T cells from blood. Source of these receptors: a woman between 30 and 55 years old with seronegative destructive rheumatoid arthritis. Both conserved end residues are part of each CDR3. A D gene is named only where the DNA matches it firmly. Rows may omit the clone size; those that give it use once, few, many or a size class.

CDR3 length	V gene	D gene	J gene	clone size	CDR3 protein	CDR3 DNA
16	TRBV19	-	TRBJ1-5	few	CASSIVRGWAAQPQHF	TGTGCCAGTAGTATAGTACGGGGTTGGGCGGCTCAGCCCCAGCATTTT
16	TRBV29-1	TRBD1	TRBJ2-7	-	CSVDRISGTGLSEQYF	TGCAGCGTCGACAGGATCTCCGGGACAGGGTTGAGCGAGCAGTACTTC
15	TRBV10-3	TRBD2	TRBJ2-3	-	CAISPDNSSGDTQYF	TGTGCCATCAGTCCTGACAATTCTAGCGGTGATACGCAGTATTTT
15	TRBV9	-	TRBJ2-3	-	CASSDPSVITDTQYF	TGTGCCAGCAGCGACCCCAGTGTTATCACAGATACGCAGTATTTT
17	TRBV27	-	TRBJ2-1	-	CASSLIPAFGGYNEQFF	TGTGCCAGCAGTTTAATCCCGGCTTTTGGGGGGTACAATGAGCAGTTCTTC
11	TRBV28	-	TRBJ1-2	-	CASSPGGGYTF	TGTGCCAGCAGCCCCGGTGGTGGCTACACCTTC
14	TRBV19	-	TRBJ1-6	-	CASSNREYNSPLHF	TGTGCCAGTAGTAATCGGGAGTATAATTCACCCCTCCACTTT
14	TRBV9	-	TRBJ1-1	-	CASSVGWEDTEAFF	TGTGCCAGCAGCGTAGGCTGGGAGGACACTGAAGCTTTCTTT
13	TRBV27	TRBD2	TRBJ2-1	-	CASSSTSAGEQFF	TGTGCCAGCAGCTCGACTAGCGCCGGTGAGCAGTTCTTC
16	TRBV28	TRBD1	TRBJ2-5	-	CASSSGTGGSGMPQYF	TGTGCCAGCAGTTCGGGGACAGGGGGCTCCGGAATGCCCCAGTACTTC
13	TRBV10-3	-	TRBJ1-2	-	CAIATGANYGYTF	TGTGCCATCGCTACAGGTGCTAACTATGGCTACACCTTC
15	TRBV4-1	-	TRBJ1-2	-	CASSQEDTGIGGYTF	TGCGCCAGCAGCCAGGAGGATACAGGGATAGGGGGCTACACCTTC
13	TRBV27	TRBD1	TRBJ2-1	-	CASSWTGPGEQFF	TGTGCCAGCAGTTGGACAGGGCCGGGAGAGCAGTTCTTC
16	TRBV7-9	-	TRBJ1-4	-	CASSLVREGTNEKLFF	TGTGCCAGCAGCTTAGTCAGGGAAGGAACTAATGAAAAACTGTTTTTT
16	TRBV6-6	TRBD2	TRBJ2-3	-	CASTPGLAGTTDTQYF	TGTGCCAGCACCCCAGGGCTAGCGGGGACCACAGATACGCAGTATTTT
15	TRBV4-1	TRBD1	TRBJ1-2	-	CASSLRDRPADGYTF	TGCGCCAGCAGCCTAAGGGACAGGCCGGCGGATGGCTACACCTTC
14	TRBV6-5	-	TRBJ2-1	-	CASSYYGRTTEQFF	TGTGCCAGCAGTTACTACGGCAGGACAACTGAGCAGTTCTTC
14	TRBV28	TRBD1	TRBJ1-1	-	CASSEGQENTEAFF	TGTGCCAGCAGTGAGGGACAGGAGAACACTGAAGCTTTCTTT
13	TRBV27	-	TRBJ2-1	-	CASALGGISEQFF	TGTGCCAGTGCCTTGGGGGGAATCAGTGAGCAGTTCTTC
15	TRBV7-9	-	TRBJ1-5	-	CASSGGPVGHGAQHF	TGTGCCAGCAGCGGCGGCCCCGTCGGACACGGAGCCCAGCATTTT
15	TRBV2	-	TRBJ2-1	-	CASSEVGGPRYEQFF	TGTGCCAGCAGTGAAGTGGGGGGGCCTCGGTATGAGCAGTTCTTC
14	TRBV27	TRBD1	TRBJ2-7	-	CASSRGTGSYEQYF	TGTGCCAGCAGTCGGGGGACAGGCTCCTACGAGCAGTACTTC
14	TRBV6-1	TRBD2	TRBJ2-1	-	CASSPTGLDNEQFF	TGTGCCAGCAGCCCGACGGGACTAGACAATGAGCAGTTCTTC
12	TRBV6-1	-	TRBJ1-1	-	CASYEGGTEAFF	TGTGCCAGCTACGAAGGGGGTACTGAAGCTTTCTTT
13	TRBV4-1	-	TRBJ1-5	-	CASSHAGNEPQHF	TGCGCCAGCAGCCACGCAGGGAACGAGCCCCAGCATTTT
13	TRBV27	-	TRBJ2-2	once	CASSFLNTGELFF	TGTGCCAGCAGTTTCCTTAACACCGGGGAGCTGTTTTTT
16	TRBV6-1	-	TRBJ2-3	-	CASSGLVGSSTDTQYF	TGTGCCAGCAGTGGCTTGGTCGGGAGTAGCACAGATACGCAGTATTTT
17	TRBV2	-	TRBJ1-5	-	CASSNPTGSYSNQPQHF	TGTGCCAGCAGTAACCCAACAGGGTCCTATAGCAATCAGCCCCAGCATTTT
16	TRBV28	TRBD1	TRBJ2-5	-	CASSLAGTGWRETQYF	TGTGCCAGCAGTTTGGCCGGGACAGGGTGGAGGGAGACCCAGTACTTC
13	TRBV28	-	TRBJ1-6	once	CASSSVYNSPLHF	TGTGCCAGCAGTTCGGTATATAATTCACCCCTCCACTTT
14	TRBV4-1	-	TRBJ1-4	-	CASSQVQGSEKLFF	TGCGCCAGCAGCCAAGTACAGGGAAGCGAAAAACTGTTTTTT
13	TRBV19	-	TRBJ2-2	-	CASETGRAGELFF	TGTGCCAGCGAAACAGGGAGGGCCGGGGAGCTGTTTTTT
17	TRBV27	TRBD2	TRBJ2-5	-	CASSLSGTRLVRETQYF	TGTGCCAGCAGTTTATCCGGGACTAGGTTGGTCCGAGAGACCCAGTACTTC
12	TRBV13	-	TRBJ2-3	once	CASSFRGHTQYF	TGTGCCAGCAGCTTTCGAGGCCATACGCAGTATTTT
17	TRBV4-1	TRBD1	TRBJ1-4	-	CASSLGTGGLPNEKLFF	TGCGCCAGCAGCCTTGGGACAGGGGGCCTCCCTAATGAAAAACTGTTTTTT
14	TRBV5-1	-	TRBJ1-1	once	CASSPGEGWAEAFF	TGCGCCAGCAGCCCAGGGGAAGGTTGGGCTGAAGCTTTCTTT
15	TRBV5-1	-	TRBJ1-1	-	CASSLDWGGGTEAFF	TGCGCCAGCAGCTTGGATTGGGGAGGAGGGACTGAAGCTTTCTTT
15	TRBV2	-	TRBJ1-1	-	CASSVTALTNTEAFF	TGTGCCAGCAGTGTGACAGCGTTAACGAACACTGAAGCTTTCTTT
15	TRBV4-1	TRBD1	TRBJ2-3	-	CASSQGQGGTDTQYF	TGCGCCAGCAGCCAAGGACAGGGCGGGACAGATACGCAGTATTTT
19	TRBV7-3	-	TRBJ2-2	-	CASSFPSRGQTPGTGELFF	TGTGCCAGCAGCTTCCCCTCGCGGGGTCAAACCCCGGGCACCGGGGAGCTGTTTTTT
14	TRBV5-3	-	TRBJ1-3	-	CARSLEDGRNTIYF	TGTGCCAGAAGCTTGGAGGATGGGAGGAACACCATATATTTT
13	TRBV6-6	-	TRBJ1-4	-	CASSYGVGEKLFF	TGTGCCAGCAGTTATGGAGTGGGTGAAAAACTGTTTTTT
15	TRBV11-2	-	TRBJ1-2	-	CASSLGGRGMDGYTF	TGTGCCAGCAGCTTAGGAGGGAGGGGAATGGATGGCTACACCTTC
15	TRBV9	TRBD2	TRBJ2-5	-	CASSTLAGGRETQYF	TGTGCCAGCAGCACCCTTGCGGGGGGGCGAGAGACCCAGTACTTC
15	TRBV7-9	-	TRBJ2-1	-	CASSLRQGMANEQFF	TGTGCCAGCAGCTTGCGGCAGGGGATGGCCAATGAGCAGTTCTTC